This passage covers 14 T cell receptor beta chains from one sample sequenced in a study of monozygotic twins with inflammatory bowel disease. Reanalyzing the 5' RACE reads, TCRdb keeps one entry per CDR3 protein, without DNA. With about 210,000 distinct CDR3 sequences in the sample, the ten largest clones hold around 1.5%. Sequencing input: blood. Source of these receptors: a human donor with ulcerative colitis or Crohn's disease, or a healthy co-twin of an affected twin (not recorded which).

This chain links TRBV7-9 with TRBJ1-2. The CDR3 runs 15 residues. Germline V CDR1 and CDR2: SEHNR, FQNEAQ (reference sequence). The CDR3 region is CASSSGWQDLYGYTF.

This chain uses TRBV19 with TRBJ2-2. The CDR3 is made up of 17 amino acids. CDR1 and CDR2 from the germline V gene are LNHDA and SQIVND (reference sequence). The chain's CDR3 is CASRAFAQKQNTGELFF. Based on the CDR3 plus reference TRBV19 and TRBJ2-2, the full variable domain is DGGITQSPKYLFRKEGQNVTLSCEQNLNHDAMYWYRQDPGQGLRLIYYSQIVNDFQKGDIAEGYSVSREKKESFPLTVTSAQKNPTAFYLCASRAFAQKQNTGELFFGEGSRLTVL.

The rearrangement links TRBV20-1 to TRBJ1-1; with no DNA, the TCRdb D assignment of TRBD1 cannot be verified. Germline-derived CDR1 and CDR2 are DFQATT and SNEGSKA (reference sequence). The CDR3 totals 13 residues. The CDR3 is CSAPRDRGAEAFF.

V is TRBV7-3 and J is TRBJ2-2; the TCRdb D gene call, TRBD1, has no DNA to confirm it. Germline V gives CDR1 SGHTA, CDR2 FQGTGA. The CDR3 is 17 amino acids. The CDR3 is CASSIRGATGNTGELFF. Full variable domain (outside the CDR3, taken from reference TRBV7-3 and TRBJ2-2): GAGVSQTPSNKVTEKGKYVELRCDPISGHTALYWYRQSLGQGPEFLIYFQGTGAADDSGLPNDRFFAVRPEGSVSTLKIQRTERGDSAVYLCASSIRGATGNTGELFFGEGSRLTVL.

The chain carries TRBV27 and TRBJ1-5; lacking DNA, the TRBD1 call made by TCRdb goes unchecked. The germline CDR1 and CDR2 sequences are MNHEY and SMNVEV (reference sequence). The length of the CDR3 is 15 residues. The CDR3 loop is CASRPGQAINQPQHF.

The chain uses TRBV7-2 and TRBJ2-3; there is no DNA to check the TCRdb D call of TRBD1. This CDR3 region has 16 residues. CDR1 is SGHTA, CDR2 FQGNSA, per germline. CDR3 amino acids: CASSLRRNRGTDTQYF.

The CDR3 is CASSPSSGSASGELFF. The V and J genes are TRBV7-9 and TRBJ2-2; TCRdb designates TRBD2, a call that cannot be tested without DNA. The CDR3 spans 16 residues. Germline loops: CDR1 SEHNR, CDR2 FQNEAQ (reference sequence).

The chain joins TRBV5-1 to TRBJ2-2; TCRdb returns TRBD2, unconfirmable since there is no DNA. The CDR3 spans 13 residues. Germline V gene lookup returns CDR1 SGHRS and CDR2 YFSETQ. CDR3 residues: CASPPQTTGELFF.

The V and J genes are TRBV20-1 and TRBJ2-3; TCRdb gives TRBD2 as the D gene, but with no DNA this cannot be confirmed. Germline loops: CDR1 DFQATT, CDR2 SNEGSKA (reference sequence). This CDR3 contains 12 residues. The CDR3 loop is CSAPGRADTQYF.

The rearrangement links TRBV19 to TRBJ2-1; there is no DNA to check the TCRdb D call of TRBD2. Germline V gene data show CDR1 as LNHDA and CDR2 as SQIVND (reference sequence). The length of the CDR3 is 12 residues. The CDR3 reads CASGTGHNEQFF.

V gene TRBV12-3 or TRBV12-4 combines with J gene TRBJ2-2; TCRdb lists TRBD1, though no DNA is available to test this call. The CDR3 consists of 15 residues. CDR3 loop: CASSPSQGNTGDLFF.

This chain uses TRBV6-6 with TRBJ1-2. CDR3 length: 12 residues. Germline V gives CDR1 MNHNY, CDR2 SVGAGI (reference sequence). CDR3 sequence reads: CASSMAAYGYTF.

The V gene is TRBV5-6, the J gene TRBJ1-1; TCRdb's assignment of TRBD1 cannot be checked, as there is no DNA. This CDR3 is 12 amino acids long. Germline assignment: CDR1 SGHDT and CDR2 YYEEEE. The CDR3 sequence is CASSSTGARAFF.

This rearrangement joins TRBV5-1 to TRBJ2-1. CDR3 length: 13 residues. The germline V gene has CDR1 SGHRS and CDR2 YFSETQ. CDR3 region: CASSDETYNEQFF.